This T cell receptor (beta chain) was recorded in a study of blood T cell repertoires in COVID-19. Whole-study context: Some COVID-19 samples were acute and others convalescent; all came from the United States, Italy and Spain. T cells, B-cell-depleted T cells, or PBMCs provided the cDNA or gDNA that served as material.

As originally analysed: Estimation of nucleated cell counts relied on the amplification of reference gene primers. Profiling relied on immunoSEQ multiplex PCR, and the TCRdb table lists in-frame clones only, not all of them. V and J calls and clone size are given by that table; D and trimming were obtained from the DNA. The repertoire holds 150,000 to 200,000 clones, with around 87% as singletons. Trimming at V came to 3 bases and at J to 6 bases, leaving 13 bases not matched to a gene. Per the germline V gene, CDR1 is SGDLS and CDR2 is YYNGEE. The CDR3 consists of 16 residues. The sequenced sample consisted of peripheral blood. This sequence joins TRBV9 and TRBJ1-2, with 8 bases aligning to TRBD1. This TCR was sampled from a woman aged 18-29 years who had recovered from COVID-19. In nucleotides, the CDR3 is TGTGCCAGCAGCGCGCATTACCAGGGGGCGCGAGATGGCTACACCTTC. Its translation is CASSAHYQGARDGYTF.